The 18 T cell receptor beta chains below were found in one sample sequenced in a study of T cell repertoires in cytomegalovirus infection. TCRdb processed the reads anew with MiXCR; each CDR3 protein has one entry. The profile shows approximately 240,000 distinct CDR3 sequences, about 12% of them singletons. Sequencing was carried out using PBMCs. These receptors were collected from a human donor in good health (CMV status not recorded). Some clones in this sample may be carry-over from other donors' samples.

In this sample, this clonotype turned up many times. This chain links TRBV7-2 with TRBJ2-1; possible D gene TRBD2, 5 bases. The germline CDR1 and CDR2 sequences are SGHTA and FQGNSA. Between the trimmed V and J ends, which lost 5 bases and 7 bases, there was a span of 15 bases. CDR3 length: 14 amino acids. The CDR3 region is CASSESSSLNEQFF. CDR3 nucleotides: TGTGCCAGCAGCGAATCGTCTAGCCTGAATGAGCAGTTCTTC.

This clonotype has a count of ten or more. The chain carries TRBV28 and TRBJ2-3; the match to TRBD2 covers 16 bases. Germline V gene lookup returns CDR1 MDHEN and CDR2 SYDVKM. Unmatched junction bases numbered 5, after V lost 4 bases and J lost 10 bases. The CDR3 is 15 residues long. CDR3 bases: TGTGCCAGCAGTTCGACCGGGACTAGCGGGAGGGCGCAGTATTTT. This translates into CASSSTGTSGRAQYF. Filled out from reference TRBV28 and TRBJ2-3, the complete variable domain reads DVKVTQSSRYLVKRTGEKVFLECVQDMDHENMFWYRQDPGLGLRLIYFSYDVKMKEKGDIPEGYSVSREKKERFSLILESASTNQTSMYLCASSSTGTSGRAQYFGPGTRLTVL.

Many counts were recorded for this clonotype. The J gene is TRBJ1-1, the V gene TRBV6-2 or TRBV6-3; 7 nucleotides align to TRBD1. This CDR3 has 16 residues. In germline, CDR1 is MNHEY, CDR2 SVGEGT. Germline trimming cut 2 bases from V and 0 bases from J; bases unmatched to any gene: 6. For the CDR3, the DNA is TGTGCCAGCAGTTACGACAGGGATGGCCTGAACACTGAAGCTTTCTTT. Residues: CASSYDRDGLNTEAFF.

This clonotype was recorded many times. The V call is TRBV6-5, the J call TRBJ2-1; 14 nucleotides align to TRBD2. Trimming took 6 bases from V and 7 from J; bases not matched to a gene: 5. Germline V gene data show CDR1 as MNHEY and CDR2 as SVGAGI. There are 15 residues in the CDR3. The CDR3 DNA is TGTGCCAGCAGCCGTGGGACTAGCGGGGGAAATGAGCAGTTCTTC. This gives the protein CASSRGTSGGNEQFF.

The chain employs TRBV6-5 and TRBJ1-4; 8 bases map to TRBD1. The CDR3 totals 18 residues. The germline V gene encodes CDR1 MNHEY and CDR2 SVGAGI. V trimming: 2 bases; J trimming: 0 bases; junction bases outside the gene matches: 8. CDR3 DNA sequence: TGTGCCAGCAGTTACCAAACAGGGGGAAGTGCAACTAATGAAAAACTGTTTTTT. This gives the protein CASSYQTGGSATNEKLFF.

This clonotype was counted only a few times. The chain joins TRBV4-1 to TRBJ2-5; no clear D. V was clipped by 4 bases and J by 2 bases, with 14 bases between them. The CDR3 spans 15 residues. From germline, CDR1 is MGHRA and CDR2 YSYEKL. The CDR3 is CASSPIGQDQETQYF. The CDR3 DNA reads TGCGCCAGCAGCCCTATTGGGCAGGATCAAGAGACCCAGTACTTC.

This clonotype was detected many times. The V and J genes are TRBV6-6 and TRBJ1-1, with a possible D match to TRBD1 (6 bases). CDR3 length: 15 residues. V lost 5 bases, J lost 5 bases, and 18 bases lay in between. Looked up from germline, CDR1 is MNHNY and CDR2 is SVGAGI (reference sequence). In nucleotides, the CDR3 is TGTGCCAGCAGTCCCGAGGGGGGCTCACCAACTGAAGCTTTCTTT. Encoded protein: CASSPEGGSPTEAFF.

In this sample, this clonotype turned up many times. The rearrangement joins TRBV20-1 to TRBJ2-5; D is unresolved. The CDR3 totals 13 residues. V was trimmed by 0 bases and J by 0 bases, leaving 5 bases between them. The germline V gene has CDR1 DFQATT and CDR2 SNEGSKA (reference sequence). The CDR3 nucleotides read TGCAGTGCTAGAGACTGGAACCAAGAGACCCAGTACTTC. This encodes CSARDWNQETQYF.

Comment on this clonotype: An end of the junction differs from the germline gene, which may be a read error. The J gene is TRBJ1-1, the V gene TRBV13, with no clear D. CDR3 size: 16 residues. Germline CDR1 PRHDT, CDR2 FYEKMQ (reference sequence). The CDR3 loop is CASSSPAGGKNAEAFF. DNA of the CDR3: TGTGCCAGCAGCTCCCCCGCCGGAGGGAAGAACGCTGAAGCTTTCTTT.

This clonotype was observed many times. The rearrangement joins TRBV19 to TRBJ2-7, with D perhaps TRBD1 (6 bases). In germline, CDR1 is LNHDA, CDR2 SQIVND (reference sequence). This CDR3 is built from 14 residues. V was pared by 4 bases and J by 0 bases, with 10 bases between. DNA of the CDR3: TGTGCCAGTAGTACCGGACAGTTCTCCTACGAGCAGTACTTC. Protein: CASSTGQFSYEQYF.

Points on this clonotype: Compared with germline, one end of the junction differs, possibly owing to a read error. The genes are TRBV12-3 or TRBV12-4 and TRBJ2-7; 9 bases match TRBD1. The CDR3 contains 15 residues. The DNA of the CDR3 is TGTGCTAGCACCCCGAGGACAGGGGAATCCTACGAGCAGTACTTC. This sequence encodes CASTPRTGESYEQYF.

In this sample, this clonotype turned up many times. V is TRBV7-9 and J is TRBJ2-5; possibly TRBD1 for D (6 bases). Germline CDR1 is SEHNR and CDR2 is FQNEAQ (reference sequence). V shed 5 bases and J shed 5 bases, with 15 bases lying between them. This CDR3 contains 14 residues. CDR3 amino acids: CASSNLQGTETQYF. The CDR3 DNA reads as TGTGCCAGCAGCAACTTACAGGGTACGGAGACCCAGTACTTC.

This clonotype appeared many times. This sequence joins TRBV28 and TRBJ2-6; D is perhaps TRBD2 (5 bases). CDR1 and CDR2 (germline): MDHEN, SYDVKM. There are 16 residues in the CDR3. The V gene lost 6 bases and the J gene lost 0 bases, with 12 bases spanning the gap. The CDR3 DNA reads as TGTGCCAGCAGAAGATTTAGCGTCTCTGGGGCCAACGTCCTGACTTTC. This codes for CASRRFSVSGANVLTF.

This clonotype was recorded many times. The V call is TRBV7-2, the J call TRBJ2-5; 13 bases map to TRBD2. The CDR3 consists of 16 residues. The trim removed 4 bases at V and 5 bases at J, leaving 7 bases unmatched. Germline CDR1 and CDR2: SGHTA and FQGNSA. The CDR3 protein is CASSSRLAGGWETQYF. For the CDR3, the DNA is TGTGCCAGCAGCTCCAGACTAGCGGGAGGCTGGGAGACCCAGTACTTC.

The chain recombines TRBV29-1 with TRBJ2-1; TRBD1 matches at 7 bases. The V gene end was trimmed by 7 bases and the J gene end by 8 bases; junction bases not matched to a gene: 8. The CDR3 has 12 residues. Germline V gene data show CDR1 as SQVTM and CDR2 as ANQGSEA. The CDR3: CSAEGTDYEQFF. The CDR3 DNA follows: TGCAGCGCCGAGGGGACAGATTATGAGCAGTTCTTC.

The table lists this clonotype with many counts. V usage is TRBV29-1 and J usage is TRBJ2-4; D remains unclear. Germline V CDR1 and CDR2: SQVTM, ANQGSEA. V was shortened by 6 bases and J by 3 bases, with 12 bases between the two germline ends. The CDR3 extends over 13 amino acids. CDR3: CSVLDPGKNIQYF. DNA for the CDR3: TGCAGCGTCCTGGACCCCGGCAAAAACATTCAGTACTTC.

V and J are TRBV6-2 or TRBV6-3 and TRBJ1-5; D is undetermined. The ends were cut back, 7 bases at V and 2 bases at J, with 15 bases in the middle. The CDR3 length is 15 residues. The germline V gene has CDR1 MNHEY and CDR2 SVGEGT. CDR3: CASNPRAPGNQPQHF. Written as DNA, the CDR3 is TGTGCCAGCAATCCGCGGGCGCCGGGCAATCAGCCCCAGCATTTT.

This clonotype was counted ten times or more. The rearrangement links TRBV10-3 to TRBJ2-7; 8 bases fit TRBD2. CDR3 length: 15 amino acids. Germline V gene data show CDR1 as ENHRY and CDR2 as SYGVKD. With 2 bases clipped from V and 2 bases from J, the junction kept 5 bases outside the gene matches. The CDR3 region is CAISEGRGDTYEQYF. The CDR3 nucleotides read TGTGCCATCAGTGAGGGGCGGGGGGACACCTACGAGCAGTACTTC.